These T cell receptor beta chains were read from a single sample in a study of blood T cells in healthy people across ages. TCRdb passed the 5' RACE reads through MiXCR, listing each CDR3 protein once. The table has 870,000 or so distinct CDR3 sequences, 29% seen once. Source material: blood. The origin of the receptors is an elderly woman in good health. The CDR3 runs from the conserved cysteine through the conserved F or W. The D gene is left open where the match is weak. The listing skips clone size in some rows; elsewhere it reads once, few, many or a size class.

TRBJ2-1,-,TRBV20-1,-,CNAKTAKGSNEQFF,TGCAATGCTAAGACGGCAAAAGGGTCCAATGAGCAGTTCTTC
TRBJ2-5,TRBD1,TRBV5-4,many,CASSIRTGQETQYF,TGTGCCAGCAGCATCCGGACAGGGCAAGAGACCCAGTACTTC
TRBJ2-6,-,TRBV29-1,many,CSVEQGSGANVLTF,TGCAGCGTTGAGCAGGGTTCCGGGGCCAACGTCCTGACTTTC
TRBJ2-7,-,TRBV6-5,-,CASSYSNRSYEQYF,TGTGCCAGCAGTTACTCGAATCGCTCCTACGAGCAGTACTTC
TRBJ2-5,-,TRBV6-4,many,CASRTPRTQYF,TGTGCCAGCAGGACCCCGAGGACCCAGTACTTC
TRBJ1-1,-,TRBV7-2,many,CASSPGTRLAEAFF,TGTGCCAGCAGCCCCGGGACACGACTGGCTGAAGCTTTCTTT
TRBJ1-4,-,TRBV29-1,-,CSVVGLGGVNEKLFF,TGCAGCGTTGTAGGGCTTGGGGGTGTTAATGAAAAACTGTTTTTT
TRBJ2-1,TRBD2,TRBV24-1,-,CATSDPGTSGFQETQFF,TGTGCCACCAGTGACCCTGGGACTAGCGGGTTCCAAGAGACCCAGTTCTTC
TRBJ2-1,-,TRBV24-1,many,CATSDLRGDNEQFF,TGTGCCACCAGTGATTTGCGAGGGGACAATGAGCAGTTCTTC
TRBJ1-2,-,TRBV12-3/TRBV12-4,-,CASSFRYEVGGYTF,TGTGCCAGCAGTTTCCGCTACGAAGTTGGGGGCTACACCTTC
TRBJ1-4,-,TRBV6-1,-,CASSPSRGKSEKLFF,TGTGCCAGCAGCCCCTCCCGCGGGAAGTCTGAAAAACTGTTTTTT
TRBJ2-5,-,TRBV7-2,-,CASAGGSMETQYF,TGTGCCAGCGCCGGGGGTTCTATGGAGACCCAGTACTTC
TRBJ1-2,-,TRBV11-2,once,CASSKNRAAGYGYTF,TGTGCCAGCAGCAAGAACAGGGCGGCCGGCTATGGCTACACCTTC
TRBJ2-5,-,TRBV20-1,many,CSARDGGAGETQYF,TGCAGTGCTAGAGATGGGGGCGCGGGGGAGACCCAGTACTTC
TRBJ1-4,-,TRBV20-1,-,CSARDIGQGNEKLFF,TGCAGTGCTAGAGATATAGGGCAGGGGAATGAAAAACTGTTTTTT
TRBJ2-1,TRBD2,TRBV4-3,many,CASSQEGASGVYNEQFF,TGCGCCAGCAGCCAAGAGGGGGCTAGCGGGGTATACAATGAGCAGTTCTTC
TRBJ2-7,TRBD1,TRBV7-2,many,CASSFAGTADYEQYF,TGTGCCAGCAGCTTTGCCGGGACAGCAGACTACGAGCAGTACTTC
TRBJ1-1,-,TRBV30,-,CAWSYGMNTEAFF,TGTGCCTGGAGTTATGGTATGAACACTGAAGCTTTCTTT
TRBJ1-4,-,TRBV7-9,-,CASSLVASFGGEKLFF,TGTGCCAGCAGCTTAGTCGCCTCATTCGGCGGTGAAAAACTGTTTTTT
TRBJ2-5,TRBD1,TRBV5-1,-,CASSLGTGQGEAQYF,TGCGCCAGCAGCTTGGGGACAGGGCAGGGAGAGGCCCAGTACTTC